This T cell receptor (beta chain) was obtained from a study of blood T cell repertoires in COVID-19. Study as a whole: Acute and convalescent COVID-19 samples came from the United States, Italy and Spain. PBMCs, B-cell-depleted T cells, or T cells provided the cDNA or gDNA that made up the material.

The table lists this clone with a few counts. The CDR3 contains 14 residues. Germline V CDR1 and CDR2: MNHEY, SVGAGI. Losses at the gene ends were 5 bases for V and 7 bases for J; bases not matched to a gene: 6. Authors' processing steps: Nucleated cell number was recorded as an estimate derived from reference gene primer amplification. TCRdb keeps only in-frame clones here, not all; method: immunoSEQ multiplex PCR. For V, J and clone size, that table is used; D and trimming come from the DNA. The sample lists 71,000 or so clones, more than 65% seen once, with 11% in the top ten. The sample was peripheral blood. The TCR comes from a man between 50 and 59 years old with acute or convalescent COVID-19. The chain recombines TRBV6-5 with TRBJ1-2, with 11 nucleotides matching TRBD1. The CDR3 loop reads CASSRTGGASGYTF. The CDR3, as DNA: TGTGCCAGCAGTCGGACAGGGGGCGCGTCTGGCTACACCTTC.